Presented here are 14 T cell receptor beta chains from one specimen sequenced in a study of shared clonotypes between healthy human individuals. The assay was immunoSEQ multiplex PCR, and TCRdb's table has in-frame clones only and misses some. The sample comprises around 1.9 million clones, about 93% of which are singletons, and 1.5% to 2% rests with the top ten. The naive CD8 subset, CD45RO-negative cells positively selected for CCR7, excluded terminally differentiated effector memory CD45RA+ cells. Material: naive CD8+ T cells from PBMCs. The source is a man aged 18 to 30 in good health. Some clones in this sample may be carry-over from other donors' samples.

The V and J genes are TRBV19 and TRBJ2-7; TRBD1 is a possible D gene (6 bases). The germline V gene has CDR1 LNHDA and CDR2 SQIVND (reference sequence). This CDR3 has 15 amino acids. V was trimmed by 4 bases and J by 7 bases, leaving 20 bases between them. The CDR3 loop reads CASSKLLGRGEEQYF. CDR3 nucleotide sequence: TGTGCCAGTAGTAAACTCCTTGGCAGGGGTGAAGAGCAGTACTTC.

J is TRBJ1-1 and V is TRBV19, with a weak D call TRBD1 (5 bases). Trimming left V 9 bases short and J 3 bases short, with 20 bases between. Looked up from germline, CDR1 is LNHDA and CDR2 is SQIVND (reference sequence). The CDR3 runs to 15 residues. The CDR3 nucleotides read TGTGCCAGCCTTCCGGTAAGGGGTCTTCACACTGAAGCTTTCTTT. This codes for CASLPVRGLHTEAFF.

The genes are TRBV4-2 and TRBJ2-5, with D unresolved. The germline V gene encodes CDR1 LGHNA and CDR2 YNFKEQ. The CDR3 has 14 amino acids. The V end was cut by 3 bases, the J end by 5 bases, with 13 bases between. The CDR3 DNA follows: TGTGCCAGCAGCCACCGACAAGGGCCGGAGACCCAGTACTTC. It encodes CASSHRQGPETQYF.

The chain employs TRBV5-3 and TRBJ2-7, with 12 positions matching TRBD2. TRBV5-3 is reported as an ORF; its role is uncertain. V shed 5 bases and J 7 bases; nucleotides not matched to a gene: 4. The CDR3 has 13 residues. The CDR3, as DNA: TGTGCCAGAAGGAAAGGACTAGCGGGAGAGCAGTACTTC. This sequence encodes CARRKGLAGEQYF.

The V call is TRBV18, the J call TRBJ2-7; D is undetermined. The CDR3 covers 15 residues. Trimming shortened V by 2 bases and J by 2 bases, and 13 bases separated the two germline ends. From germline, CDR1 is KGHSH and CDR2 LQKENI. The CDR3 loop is CASSPGPGSTYEQYF. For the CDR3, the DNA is TGTGCCAGCTCACCAGGTCCGGGTAGTACCTACGAGCAGTACTTC.

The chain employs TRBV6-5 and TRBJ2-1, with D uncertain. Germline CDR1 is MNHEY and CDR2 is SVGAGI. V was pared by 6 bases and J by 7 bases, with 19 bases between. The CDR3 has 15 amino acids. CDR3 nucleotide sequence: TGTGCCAGCAGACCCCATGTCCGGGTTATGAATGAGCAGTTCTTC. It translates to CASRPHVRVMNEQFF.

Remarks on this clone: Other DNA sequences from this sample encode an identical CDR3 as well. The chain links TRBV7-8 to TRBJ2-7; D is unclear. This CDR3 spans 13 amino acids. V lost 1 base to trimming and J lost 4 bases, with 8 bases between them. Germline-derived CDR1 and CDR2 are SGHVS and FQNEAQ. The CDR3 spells CASSLGVGYEQYF. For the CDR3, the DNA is TGTGCCAGCAGCTTAGGGGTCGGGTACGAGCAGTACTTC.

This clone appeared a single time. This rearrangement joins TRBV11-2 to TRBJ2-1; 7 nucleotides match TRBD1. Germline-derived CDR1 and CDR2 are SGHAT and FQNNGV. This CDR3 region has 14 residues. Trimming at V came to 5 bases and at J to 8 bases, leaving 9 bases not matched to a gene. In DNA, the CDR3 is TGTGCCAGCAGCCCAGGGGGAGTGGGAGATGAGCAGTTCTTC. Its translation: CASSPGGVGDEQFF.

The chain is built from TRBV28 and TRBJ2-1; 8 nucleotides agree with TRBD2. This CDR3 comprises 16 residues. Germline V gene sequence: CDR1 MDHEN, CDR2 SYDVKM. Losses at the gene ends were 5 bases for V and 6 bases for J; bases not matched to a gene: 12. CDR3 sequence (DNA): TGTGCCAGCAGTCCCCTACTAGCGGAAATCAGCAATGAGCAGTTCTTC. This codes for CASSPLLAEISNEQFF.

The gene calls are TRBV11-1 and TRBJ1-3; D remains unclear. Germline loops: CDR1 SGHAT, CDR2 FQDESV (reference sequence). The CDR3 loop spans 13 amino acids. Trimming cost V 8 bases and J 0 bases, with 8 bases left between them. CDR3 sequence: CASAESSGNTIYF. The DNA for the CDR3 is TGTGCCAGCGCAGAGAGCTCTGGAAACACCATATATTTT.

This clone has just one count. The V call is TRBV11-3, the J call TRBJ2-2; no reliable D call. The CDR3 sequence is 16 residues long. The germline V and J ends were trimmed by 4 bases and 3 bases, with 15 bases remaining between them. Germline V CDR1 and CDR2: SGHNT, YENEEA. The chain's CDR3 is CASSSRYGQYTGELFF. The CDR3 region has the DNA TGTGCCAGCAGCTCCCGGTACGGCCAGTACACCGGGGAGCTGTTTTTT.

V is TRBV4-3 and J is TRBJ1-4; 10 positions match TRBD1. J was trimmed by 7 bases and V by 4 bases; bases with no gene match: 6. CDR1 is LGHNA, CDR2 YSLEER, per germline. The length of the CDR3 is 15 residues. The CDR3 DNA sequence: TGCGCCAGCAGCCGAACGACAGGGGGCGGTGAAAAACTGTTTTTT. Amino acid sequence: CASSRTTGGGEKLFF.

CDR3 in DNA: TGTGCCAGCAGCCCGCGATTTAGCGGCACCTACAATGAGCAGTTCTTC. This gives the protein CASSPRFSGTYNEQFF. This chain uses TRBV7-9 with TRBJ2-1; tentatively, D is TRBD2 (6 bases). The V gene lost 5 bases and the J gene lost 2 bases, with 16 bases spanning the gap. Looked up from germline, CDR1 is SEHNR and CDR2 is FQNEAQ (reference sequence). The CDR3 runs 16 residues.

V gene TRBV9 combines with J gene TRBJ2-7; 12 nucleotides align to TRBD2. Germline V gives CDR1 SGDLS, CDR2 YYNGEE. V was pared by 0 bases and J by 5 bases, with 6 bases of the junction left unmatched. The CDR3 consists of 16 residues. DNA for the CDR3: TGTGCCAGCAGCGTAGGGACTAGCGGGATTAGGGACGAGCAGTACTTC. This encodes CASSVGTSGIRDEQYF.